Included here is one TCR beta chain sequence, with context. While infection was still active, Seattle patients were enrolled and then followed longitudinally. This sample is part of a study of blood T cell repertoires in COVID-19. Across the whole study: Acute-phase and convalescent COVID-19 samples originated in the United States, Italy and Spain. Sources were T cells, B-cell-depleted T cells, or PBMCs; the material itself was cDNA or gDNA.

This CDR3 region has 14 residues. Germline values: CDR1 KGHSH, CDR2 LQKENI. The V gene end was trimmed by 4 bases and the J gene end by 0 bases; junction bases not matched to a gene: 0. Per the original data handling: Scientists estimated how many nucleated cells there were by amplifying reference gene primers. TCRdb's table, derived via immunoSEQ multiplex PCR, lists solely in-frame clones and lacks some. That table is the source of V, J and clone size, and D and trimming were worked out from the DNA. The repertoire holds 350,000 to 450,000 clones, with 80% to 90% as singletons. This rearrangement joins TRBV18 to TRBJ2-1, with TRBD1 matching 7 bases. The source material was peripheral blood. The clonotype originates from a woman in her sixties with COVID-19, enrolled during active disease. CDR3 protein: CASSRDSSYNEQFF. CDR3 in DNA: TGTGCCAGCTCACGGGACAGCTCCTACAATGAGCAGTTCTTC. Looking up the rest from reference TRBV18 and TRBJ2-1 gives the full variable domain: NAGVMQNPRHLVRRRGQEARLRCSPMKGHSHVYWYRQLPEEGLKFMVYLQKENIIDESGMPKERFSAEFPKEGPSILRIQQVVRGDSAAYFCASSRDSSYNEQFFGPGTRLTVL.